These 3 T cell receptor beta chains came from one sample sequenced in a study of early T cells in non-severe SARS-CoV-2 infection. TCRdb passed the 5' RACE reads through MiXCR, listing each CDR3 protein once. This table has about 71,000 distinct CDR3 sequences, 9.5% to 15% appearing once. The material was whole blood, obtained at baseline. The receptors were sampled from an adult who was a healthcare worker with PCR-confirmed SARS-CoV-2 infection or an uninfected control (not recorded which).

This clonotype was seen more than once but under ten times. The chain joins TRBV29-1 to TRBJ2-6; possible D gene TRBD1, 5 bases. This CDR3 is built from 12 residues. Germline V gene sequence: CDR1 SQVTM, CDR2 ANQGSEA. Trimming shortened V by 4 bases and J by 5 bases, and 6 bases separated the two germline ends. Here the CDR3 reads CSVGGWANVLTF. CDR3 nucleotides: TGCAGCGTTGGGGGCTGGGCCAACGTCCTGACTTTC.

This clonotype was detected a few times. The rearrangement uses TRBV3-1 and TRBJ2-1, with 10 positions matching TRBD2. Germline loops: CDR1 LGHDT, CDR2 YNNKEL (reference sequence). The length of the CDR3 is 15 residues. J gave up 10 bases and V 5 bases, and 11 bases lay outside the gene matches. In DNA, the CDR3 is TGTGCCAGCAGCGAAGCGGGGGGGCCTCGAATGGAGCAGTTCTTC. It specifies CASSEAGGPRMEQFF.

The chain is built from TRBV2 and TRBJ2-1; D may match TRBD1 or TRBD2 (5 bases each). CDR1 SNHLY and CDR2 FYNNEI come from the germline V gene. V lost 7 bases, J lost 6 bases, and 13 bases lay in between. This CDR3 spans 13 amino acids. CDR3 in amino acids: CASIRSGGNEQFF. The CDR3 DNA reads as TGTGCCAGCATCCGGAGTGGGGGCAATGAGCAGTTCTTC.